Below, 5 T cell receptor beta chains from the same sample are listed, as sequenced in a study of cytomegalovirus exposure and HLA in healthy donors. The method was immunoSEQ multiplex PCR; TCRdb's version includes in-frame clones alone and lacks a portion of them. Counted here are 80,000 or so clones, roughly 96% occurring once; the ten biggest clones make up 0.69%. The specimen was PBMCs. The receptors here all came from a woman under 30 in good health and CMV-seronegative.

The chain couples TRBV5-1 to TRBJ2-5; TRBD2 matches at 15 bases. This CDR3 comprises 17 residues. Unmatched junction bases numbered 8, after V lost 6 bases and J lost 2 bases. Looked up from germline, CDR1 is SGHRS and CDR2 is YFSETQ. CDR3 in DNA: TGCGCCAGCACCCTTGGACTAGCGGGAGGGTTGCAAGAGACCCAGTACTTC. Translation: CASTLGLAGGLQETQYF.

This clone was seen once. The sample contains more than one DNA sequence encoding this CDR3. CDR3 sequence (DNA): TGTGCCAGCAGTTACCCCCTCAATGAGCAGTTCTTC. It encodes CASSYPLNEQFF. The V call is TRBV6-6, the J call TRBJ2-1, with no clear D. The germline gives CDR1 MNHNY, CDR2 SVGAGI (reference sequence). This CDR3 spans 12 amino acids. Trimming stripped 2 bases from V and 6 bases from J, with 5 bases between.

The rearrangement uses TRBV4-3 and TRBJ2-5, with D possibly TRBD2 on 7 matching bases. V lost 5 bases to trimming and J lost 5 bases, with 18 bases between them. The germline CDR1 and CDR2 sequences are LGHNA and YSLEER. The CDR3 covers 15 residues. CDR3 loop: CASSEGGGSWETQYF. The CDR3 bases are TGCGCCAGCAGCGAGGGGGGGGGATCGTGGGAGACCCAGTACTTC.

The V call is TRBV28, the J call TRBJ2-7; TRBD2 might be the D (6 bases). CDR1 is MDHEN and CDR2 is SYDVKM in the germline V gene. V lost 5 bases and J lost 4, with 18 bases in between. CDR3 length: 15 residues. CDR3 sequence: CASSTPGTGVYEQYF. Written as DNA, the CDR3 is TGTGCCAGCAGTACACCCGGGACGGGAGTTTACGAGCAGTACTTC.

The CDR3 is CASSRATLTGANVLTF. The CDR3, as DNA: TGTGCCAGTAGTAGGGCCACTTTGACTGGGGCCAACGTCCTGACTTTC. The chain is built from TRBV19 and TRBJ2-6; D is unresolved. This CDR3 is built from 16 residues. V lost 4 bases and J 2 bases, leaving 12 bases between the germline ends. Germline V gene sequence: CDR1 LNHDA, CDR2 SQIVND (reference sequence).